The rows below give T cell receptor beta chains drawn from one sample of a study of blood T cell repertoires in COVID-19. Produced via immunoSEQ multiplex PCR; TCRdb's table is partial and in-frame only. The sample lists about 130,000 clones; about 83% were seen once. Specimen: peripheral blood. These TCRs come from a man in his forties or fifties with active or convalescent COVID-19. Both conserved end residues are part of each CDR3. The order of the fields is CDR3 length, clone size, J gene, V gene, D gene, CDR3 DNA, CDR3 protein. The D gene is left open where the match is weak. Not every row has a clone size; where given, it reads once, few, many or a size class.

len: 14; abundance: -; j_gene: TRBJ2-3; v_gene: TRBV15; d_gene: TRBD1; CDR3nt: TGTGCCACCGCAGGGGGATCATACACAGATACGCAGTATTTT; CDR3aa: CATAGGSYTDTQYF
len: 16; abundance: -; j_gene: TRBJ2-5; v_gene: TRBV6-6; d_gene: TRBD1; CDR3nt: TGTGCCAGCATCGACCGTGGGACAGGGGGCTTTGAGACCCAGTACTTC; CDR3aa: CASIDRGTGGFETQYF
len: 15; abundance: -; j_gene: TRBJ1-5; v_gene: TRBV9; d_gene: TRBD1; CDR3nt: TGTGCCAGCAGCGCGGGACAGGATAGCAATCAGCCCCAGCATTTT; CDR3aa: CASSAGQDSNQPQHF
len: 17; abundance: -; j_gene: TRBJ1-5; v_gene: TRBV18; d_gene: -; CDR3nt: TGTGCCAGCTCAAGAAGAGGAGGGGAGGGGAGCAATCAGCCCCAGCATTTT; CDR3aa: CASSRRGGEGSNQPQHF
len: 14; abundance: -; j_gene: TRBJ1-6; v_gene: TRBV25-1; d_gene: -; CDR3nt: TGTGCCAGCAGGCTACTCTCCCCAGGATCACCCCTCCACTTT; CDR3aa: CASRLLSPGSPLHF
len: 12; abundance: once; j_gene: TRBJ2-3; v_gene: TRBV19; d_gene: -; CDR3nt: TGTGCCAGTAGTTCAAACACAGATACGCAGTATTTT; CDR3aa: CASSSNTDTQYF
len: 14; abundance: -; j_gene: TRBJ1-6; v_gene: TRBV7-6; d_gene: TRBD1; CDR3nt: TGTGCCAGCAGCCCAACAGGGGGCAATTCACCCCTCCACTTT; CDR3aa: CASSPTGGNSPLHF
len: 17; abundance: -; j_gene: TRBJ1-6; v_gene: TRBV5-4; d_gene: TRBD1; CDR3nt: TGTGCCAGCAGCTTGAAACAGGGGGCTTCCTATAATTCACCCCTCCACTTT; CDR3aa: CASSLKQGASYNSPLHF
len: 15; abundance: -; j_gene: TRBJ2-3; v_gene: TRBV19; d_gene: TRBD2; CDR3nt: TGTGCCAGCGTTAAGGGGACTAGCCGCACAGATACGCAGTATTTT; CDR3aa: CASVKGTSRTDTQYF
len: 14; abundance: -; j_gene: TRBJ2-5; v_gene: TRBV5-1; d_gene: TRBD2; CDR3nt: TGCGCCAGCACCCTGACTAGCGGCCAAGAGACCCAGTACTTC; CDR3aa: CASTLTSGQETQYF
len: 12; abundance: -; j_gene: TRBJ1-1; v_gene: TRBV18; d_gene: -; CDR3nt: TGTGCCAGCCAACAGGTAAACACTGAAGCTTTCTTT; CDR3aa: CASQQVNTEAFF
len: 14; abundance: -; j_gene: TRBJ1-5; v_gene: TRBV19; d_gene: -; CDR3nt: TGTGCCAGTAGTCCCCTCCAGGGCAATCAGCCCCAGCATTTT; CDR3aa: CASSPLQGNQPQHF
len: 17; abundance: -; j_gene: TRBJ2-7; v_gene: TRBV15; d_gene: TRBD1; CDR3nt: TGTGCCACCAGCAGAGATCAGCCGGGACAGGGGGCCTACGAGCAGTACTTC; CDR3aa: CATSRDQPGQGAYEQYF
len: 16; abundance: few; j_gene: TRBJ1-3; v_gene: TRBV19; d_gene: -; CDR3nt: TGTGCCAGTAGTATAGGCGCTAGCAACTCTGGAAACACCATATATTTT; CDR3aa: CASSIGASNSGNTIYF
len: 14; abundance: -; j_gene: TRBJ1-4; v_gene: TRBV6-5; d_gene: -; CDR3nt: TGTGCCAGCAGGTCCGCGACAACTAATGAAAAACTGTTTTTT; CDR3aa: CASRSATTNEKLFF
len: 16; abundance: -; j_gene: TRBJ1-5; v_gene: TRBV7-9; d_gene: -; CDR3nt: TGTGCCAGCAGCTTAGCGAGCGGAGGCATCAATCAGCCCCAGCATTTT; CDR3aa: CASSLASGGINQPQHF
len: 13; abundance: -; j_gene: TRBJ1-1; v_gene: TRBV12-3/TRBV12-4; d_gene: -; CDR3nt: TGTGCCAGCAGTTCCCCCGGGAACACTGAAGCTTTCTTT; CDR3aa: CASSSPGNTEAFF
len: 15; abundance: -; j_gene: TRBJ1-1; v_gene: TRBV19; d_gene: TRBD1; CDR3nt: TGTGCCAGTAGTATTCTTTGGGACAGGAACACTGAAGCTTTCTTT; CDR3aa: CASSILWDRNTEAFF
len: 15; abundance: -; j_gene: TRBJ2-2; v_gene: TRBV29-1; d_gene: -; CDR3nt: TGCAGCGTTGAACCTCCGAACAGGGTCACCGGGGAGCTGTTTTTT; CDR3aa: CSVEPPNRVTGELFF
len: 12; abundance: once; j_gene: TRBJ2-7; v_gene: TRBV2; d_gene: -; CDR3nt: TGTGCCAGCAGGGCTGGTATCTACGAGCAGTACTTC; CDR3aa: CASRAGIYEQYF